The source of this T cell receptor (beta chain) is a study of tumor and adjacent non-tumor tissue in lung cancer (dated by TCRdb to 2017 to 2018). Background on the whole study: Of the cohort, about a dozen patients had adenocarcinoma, 2 had squamous cell carcinoma and 1 had small cell lung cancer. Ages among the approximately 15 patients ranged from roughly 31 to 80 years, there were roughly ten men and 5 women, and disease was at TNM stage I to III. In total, sequencing yielded 100 million to 150 million productive TCRbeta reads, which works out to an average of about 4.2 million reads per sample. The study compared bulk TCRbeta repertoires between lung tumor tissue and matched distant non-tumor lung tissue from about 14 lung cancer patients. TCRbeta CDR3 sequencing was performed on fewer than 35 paired specimens, with one tumor sample and one normal lung sample collected per patient. On the study overall, not on this receptor specifically: Younger patients had significantly higher TCR diversity, and higher tumor TCR diversity was associated with shorter overall and disease-free survival. Peripheral blood was not sequenced, so blood TCRbeta repertoires in these lung cancer patients were not examined. A significantly larger cumulative share of the repertoire was made up by the top 100 clones in normal lung than in tumor tissue. Only 15 or so patients were included in the cohort, and the need for larger samples and more detailed clinical data was noted by the authors. Neither the sequencing platform nor unique molecular identifiers are mentioned in the methods. Tumor tissue showed significantly higher TCR diversity (inverse Simpson) than normal lung tissue, at 431.37 vs 166.20 (P = 0.0075, Mann-Whitney U test).

RNA was extracted from bulk unsorted tissue and checked for quality with a NanoDrop ND-1000 and an Agilent 2100. The normal lung samples consisted of distant non-tumor tissue collected more than 3 cm from the tumor edge. Donors were newly diagnosed lung cancer patients admitted for thoracic surgery in China between August and November 2014, without prior chemotherapy. Patients who had received previous radiotherapy or chemotherapy, or who had another concurrent cancer, were excluded from the study. Pieces of surgical tissue measuring about 1-2.2 cm3 were kept in RNAlater solution and stored at -80 degrees C until use. Library preparation employed multiplex PCR. The instrument was an Illumina HiSeq 2500. Following protocols modified from ARM-PCR, the researchers constructed TCRbeta libraries through three rounds of nested PCR with primers (Table S4). PCR products of 200-500 bp were gel-excised and purified with the QIAquick gel extraction kit before sequencing. In the authors' own workflow: Trimmomatic was used to clean the reads, FLASH was used to merge the reads into complete CDR3 sequences, and MiTCR was used to assign the reads to V(D)J germline segments. Clonal diversity was calculated as the inverse Simpson's index using VDJtools. A read counted as productive if the sequence was in-frame and lacked a premature stop codon. The public sequencing data were trimmed at Q25 with fastp and processed into clonotypes with MiXCR by TCRdb, which kept only in-frame beta chains. Identical CDR3 proteins give one entry, which carries the most common genes and DNA. TCRdb, not the authors, supplied the V and J calls. The sample profile shows 98,000 or so distinct CDR3 sequences; 75% to 85% of them were found once. Around 30% of the sample is taken by the ten largest.

The CDR3 numbers 16 residues from cysteine through phenylalanine. Kept here is only the CDR3 DNA, which spans 48 bases and is read in frame from base 1. Notes on this clonotype: Its antigen is unknown. The junction does not match germline at one end; this may be a read error.

The sequencing sample was made of distant non-tumor lung tissue. The rearrangement joined TRBV12-3 or TRBV12-4 to TRBJ2-3, with 9 middle bases fitting TRBD2. The TCR originated in a man aged 55 to 70 with small cell lung cancer. Read as DNA, the sequence is TGTGTCAGCACTACGAGGACTAGCGTAAGCACAGATACGCAGTATTTT. It is translated as CVSTTRTSVSTDTQYF.